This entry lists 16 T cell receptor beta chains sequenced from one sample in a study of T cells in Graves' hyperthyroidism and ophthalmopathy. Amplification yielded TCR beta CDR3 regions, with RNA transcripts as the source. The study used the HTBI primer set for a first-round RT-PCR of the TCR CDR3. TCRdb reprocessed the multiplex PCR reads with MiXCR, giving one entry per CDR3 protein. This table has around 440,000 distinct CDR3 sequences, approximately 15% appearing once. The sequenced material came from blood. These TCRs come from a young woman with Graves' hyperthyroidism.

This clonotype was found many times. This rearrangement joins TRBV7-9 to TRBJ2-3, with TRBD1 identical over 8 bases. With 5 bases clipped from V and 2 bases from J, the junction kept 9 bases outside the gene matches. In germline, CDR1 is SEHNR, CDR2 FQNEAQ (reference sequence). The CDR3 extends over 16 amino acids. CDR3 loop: CASSRGAGGVTDTQYF. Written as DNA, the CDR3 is TGTGCCAGCAGCCGAGGGGCAGGGGGCGTCACAGATACGCAGTATTTT.

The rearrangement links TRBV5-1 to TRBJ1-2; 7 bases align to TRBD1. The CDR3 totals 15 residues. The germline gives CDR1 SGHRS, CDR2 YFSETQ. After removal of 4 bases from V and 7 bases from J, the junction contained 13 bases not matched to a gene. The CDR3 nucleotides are TGCGCCAGCAGCCTAGAGACAGGGAAGTCGGGTGGCTACACCTTC. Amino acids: CASSLETGKSGGYTF.

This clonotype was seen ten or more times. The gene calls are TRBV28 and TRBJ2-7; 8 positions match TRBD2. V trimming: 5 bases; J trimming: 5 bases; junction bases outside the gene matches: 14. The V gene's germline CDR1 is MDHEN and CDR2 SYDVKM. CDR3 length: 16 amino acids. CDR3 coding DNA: TGTGCCAGCAGTCCTTCCGGGACTAGAATTATAGACGAGCAGTACTTC. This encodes CASSPSGTRIIDEQYF. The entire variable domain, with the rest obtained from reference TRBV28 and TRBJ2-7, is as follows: DVKVTQSSRYLVKRTGEKVFLECVQDMDHENMFWYRQDPGLGLRLIYFSYDVKMKEKGDIPEGYSVSREKKERFSLILESASTNQTSMYLCASSPSGTRIIDEQYFGPGTRLTVT.

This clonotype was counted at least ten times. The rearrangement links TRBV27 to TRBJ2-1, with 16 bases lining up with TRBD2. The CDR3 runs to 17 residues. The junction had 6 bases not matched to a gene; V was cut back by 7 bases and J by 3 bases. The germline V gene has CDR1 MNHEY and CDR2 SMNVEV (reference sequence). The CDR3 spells CASNPGLAGGLYNEQFF. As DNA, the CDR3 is TGTGCCAGCAACCCGGGACTAGCGGGAGGGCTCTACAATGAGCAGTTCTTC.

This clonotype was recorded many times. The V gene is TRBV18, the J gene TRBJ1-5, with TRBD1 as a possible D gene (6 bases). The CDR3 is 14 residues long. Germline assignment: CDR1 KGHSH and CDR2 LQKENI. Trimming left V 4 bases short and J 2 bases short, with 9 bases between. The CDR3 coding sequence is TGTGCCAGCTCACGATCAGGGGGCAATCAGCCCCAGCATTTT. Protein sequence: CASSRSGGNQPQHF.

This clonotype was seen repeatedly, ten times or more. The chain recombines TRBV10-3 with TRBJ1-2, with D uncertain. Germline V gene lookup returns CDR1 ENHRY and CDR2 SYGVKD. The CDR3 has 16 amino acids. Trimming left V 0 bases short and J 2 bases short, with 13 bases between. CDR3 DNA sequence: TGTGCCATCAGTGAGTCTGAGGATTTAGTCAACTATGGCTACACCTTC. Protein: CAISESEDLVNYGYTF.

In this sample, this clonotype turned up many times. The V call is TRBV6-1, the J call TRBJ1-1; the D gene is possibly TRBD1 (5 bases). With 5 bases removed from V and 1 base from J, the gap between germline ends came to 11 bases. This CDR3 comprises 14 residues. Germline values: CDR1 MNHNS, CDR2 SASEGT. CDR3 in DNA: TGTGCCAGCAGTTCGGGACCTACGAACACTGAAGCTTTCTTT. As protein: CASSSGPTNTEAFF.

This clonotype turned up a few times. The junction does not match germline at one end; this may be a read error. The CDR3 is CASSVEGSGFSTDAQYF. In DNA form, the CDR3 reads TGTGCCAGCAGCGTAGAAGGTAGCGGGTTTAGCACAGATGCGCAGTATTTT. The chain is built from TRBV9 and TRBJ2-3; 7 bases match TRBD2. The V gene's germline CDR1 is SGDLS and CDR2 YYNGEE. This CDR3 has 17 residues. Filled out from reference TRBV9 and TRBJ2-3, the complete variable domain reads DSGVTQTPKHLITATGQRVTLRCSPRSGDLSVYWYQQSLDQGLQFLIQYYNGEERAKGNILERFSAQQFPDLHSELNLSSLELGDSALYFCASSVEGSGFSTDAQYFGPGTRLTVL.

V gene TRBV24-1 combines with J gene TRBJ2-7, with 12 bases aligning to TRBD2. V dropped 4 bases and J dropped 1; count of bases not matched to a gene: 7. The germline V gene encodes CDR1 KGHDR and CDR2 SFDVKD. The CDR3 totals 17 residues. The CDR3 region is CATSDRRTSGISYEQYF. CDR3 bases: TGTGCCACCAGTGACCGAAGGACTAGCGGGATATCCTACGAGCAGTACTTC.

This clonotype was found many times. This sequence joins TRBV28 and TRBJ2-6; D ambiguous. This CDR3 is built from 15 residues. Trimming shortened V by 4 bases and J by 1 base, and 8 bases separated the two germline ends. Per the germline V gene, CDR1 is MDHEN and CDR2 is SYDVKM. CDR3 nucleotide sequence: TGTGCCAGCAGTTCCCTCCGATCTGGGGCCAACGTCCTGACTTTC. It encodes CASSSLRSGANVLTF. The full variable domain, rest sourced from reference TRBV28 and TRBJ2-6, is DVKVTQSSRYLVKRTGEKVFLECVQDMDHENMFWYRQDPGLGLRLIYFSYDVKMKEKGDIPEGYSVSREKKERFSLILESASTNQTSMYLCASSSLRSGANVLTFGAGSRLTVL.

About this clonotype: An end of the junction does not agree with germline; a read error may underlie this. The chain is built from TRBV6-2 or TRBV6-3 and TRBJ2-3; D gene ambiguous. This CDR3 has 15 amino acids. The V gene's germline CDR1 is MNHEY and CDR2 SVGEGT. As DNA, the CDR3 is TGTGGCAGCAGTGGAGACGGAGCTAGCACAGATACGCAGTATTTT. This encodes CGSSGDGASTDTQYF.

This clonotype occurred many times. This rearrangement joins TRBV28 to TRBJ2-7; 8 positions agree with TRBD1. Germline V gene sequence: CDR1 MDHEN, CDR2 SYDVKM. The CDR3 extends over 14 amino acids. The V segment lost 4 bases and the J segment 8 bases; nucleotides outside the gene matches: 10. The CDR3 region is CASSSLRTGNKQYF. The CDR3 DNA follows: TGTGCCAGCAGTTCCTTACGGACAGGGAACAAGCAGTACTTC.

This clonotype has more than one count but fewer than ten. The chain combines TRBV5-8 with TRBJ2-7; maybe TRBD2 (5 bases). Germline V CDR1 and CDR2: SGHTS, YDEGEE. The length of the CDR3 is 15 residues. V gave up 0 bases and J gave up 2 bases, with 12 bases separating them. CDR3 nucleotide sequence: TGTGCCAGCAGCTTGGATAGCGTCGGACCCTACGAGCAGTACTTC. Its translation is CASSLDSVGPYEQYF.

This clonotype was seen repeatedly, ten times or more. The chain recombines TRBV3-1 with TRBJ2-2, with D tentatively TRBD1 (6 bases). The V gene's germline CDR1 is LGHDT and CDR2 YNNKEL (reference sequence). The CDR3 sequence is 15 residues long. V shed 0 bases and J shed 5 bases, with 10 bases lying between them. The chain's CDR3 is CASSQDRGGTGELFF. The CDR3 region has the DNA TGTGCCAGCAGCCAAGACAGGGGCGGAACCGGGGAGCTGTTTTTT.

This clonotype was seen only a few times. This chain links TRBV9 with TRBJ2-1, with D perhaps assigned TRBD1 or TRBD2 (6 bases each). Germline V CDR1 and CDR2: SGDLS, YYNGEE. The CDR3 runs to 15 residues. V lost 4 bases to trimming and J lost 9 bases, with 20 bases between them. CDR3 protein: CASSSMAGVEGEQFF. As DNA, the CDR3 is TGTGCCAGCAGCTCTATGGCAGGGGTGGAGGGTGAGCAGTTCTTC.

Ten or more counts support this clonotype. Here the CDR3 DNA reads TGCAGTGCTAGAGACCCAGCGGGGGCCAACACAGATACGCAGTATTTT. Translated: CSARDPAGANTDTQYF. This chain connects TRBV20-1 to TRBJ2-3; TRBD2 matches 8 bases. Germline values: CDR1 DFQATT, CDR2 SNEGSKA (reference sequence). V was clipped by 0 bases and J by 2 bases; unmatched bases: 7. This CDR3 has 16 residues.